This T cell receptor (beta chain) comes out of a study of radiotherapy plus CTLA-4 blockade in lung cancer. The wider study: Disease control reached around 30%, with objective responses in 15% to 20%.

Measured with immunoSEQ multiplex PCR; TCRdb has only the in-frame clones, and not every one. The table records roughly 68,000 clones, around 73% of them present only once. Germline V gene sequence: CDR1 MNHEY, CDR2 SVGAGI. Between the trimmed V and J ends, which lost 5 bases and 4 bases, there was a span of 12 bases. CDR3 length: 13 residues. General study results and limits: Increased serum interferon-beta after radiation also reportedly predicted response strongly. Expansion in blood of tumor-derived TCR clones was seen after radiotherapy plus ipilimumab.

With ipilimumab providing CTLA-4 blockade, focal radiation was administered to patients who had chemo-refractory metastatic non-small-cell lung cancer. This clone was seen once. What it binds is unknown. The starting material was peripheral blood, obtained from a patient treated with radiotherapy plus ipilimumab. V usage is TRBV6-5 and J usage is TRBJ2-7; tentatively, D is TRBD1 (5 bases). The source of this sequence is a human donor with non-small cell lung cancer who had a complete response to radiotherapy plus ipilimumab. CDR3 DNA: TGTGCCAGCAGTCCAGGAGACAGTTACGAGCAGTACGTC. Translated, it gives CASSPGDSYEQYV.